A selection of T cell receptor beta chains follows, all from one sample in a study of T cells after posttransplantation cyclophosphamide. Some clones are missing from TCRdb's copy, which holds only in-frame ones; the method was immunoSEQ multiplex PCR. The sample holds over 10,000 clones, and no clone turns up only once. Material: PBMCs, obtained after allogeneic stem cell transplant with posttransplant cyclophosphamide. The source of these receptors is a female patient aged 40-50 years who received an allogeneic stem cell transplant from an unrelated donor, was CMV-positive, and had acute GVHD only. Some T cells may have come from the graft donor. Each CDR3 is given with its conserved first and last residue. Fields, in order: clone size, V gene, J gene, D gene, CDR3 DNA, CDR3 protein. The D gene is left open where the match is weak. The size entry is marked missing in some rows and otherwise reads once, few, many or a size class.

clone size: few; V gene: TRBV29-1; J gene: TRBJ2-3; D gene: .; CDR3 DNA: TGCAGCGTTCGCGGCACAAAGCAGTATTTT; CDR3 protein: CSVRGTKQYF
clone size: .; V gene: TRBV6-1; J gene: TRBJ2-1; D gene: TRBD2; CDR3 DNA: TGTGCCAGCAGTGAAATGGCGGGAGGTCCCCCAAACAATGAGCAGTTCTTC; CDR3 protein: CASSEMAGGPPNNEQFF
clone size: few; V gene: TRBV4-2; J gene: TRBJ2-6; D gene: .; CDR3 DNA: TGTGCCAGCAGCCCCACGGGTAGCGGAGCCTCTGGGGCCAACGTCCTGACTTTC; CDR3 protein: CASSPTGSGASGANVLTF
clone size: many; V gene: TRBV19; J gene: TRBJ1-5; D gene: .; CDR3 DNA: TGTGCCAGTACCACCAGGAGGGATCAGCCCCAGCATTTT; CDR3 protein: CASTTRRDQPQHF
clone size: many; V gene: TRBV5-4; J gene: TRBJ2-1; D gene: TRBD2; CDR3 DNA: TGTGCCAGCAGCTTGGTGACTAGCGGACCCAATGAGCAGTTCTTC; CDR3 protein: CASSLVTSGPNEQFF
clone size: many; V gene: TRBV5-4; J gene: TRBJ1-2; D gene: .; CDR3 DNA: TGTGCCAGCAGACCGGACAGCAACTATGGCTACACCTTC; CDR3 protein: CASRPDSNYGYTF
clone size: many; V gene: TRBV6-4; J gene: TRBJ1-1; D gene: .; CDR3 DNA: TGTGCCAGCAGTACAGAGCTGAACACTGAAGCTTTCTTT; CDR3 protein: CASSTELNTEAFF
clone size: .; V gene: TRBV7-9; J gene: TRBJ2-1; D gene: TRBD2; CDR3 DNA: TGTGCCAGCAGCTCCCCTGCGGGAGGGTACAATGAGCAGTTCTTC; CDR3 protein: CASSSPAGGYNEQFF
clone size: .; V gene: TRBV11-2; J gene: TRBJ2-3; D gene: .; CDR3 DNA: TGTGCCAGCAGCTTAGGTGGAGACTCCCGGTTTTACTATTTT; CDR3 protein: CASSLGGDSRFYYF
clone size: many; V gene: TRBV15; J gene: TRBJ1-1; D gene: TRBD1; CDR3 DNA: TGTGCCACCAGCTATCCGGGACAGGGTTTTACCACTGAAGCTTTCTTT; CDR3 protein: CATSYPGQGFTTEAFF
clone size: many; V gene: TRBV28; J gene: TRBJ1-4; D gene: TRBD1; CDR3 DNA: TGTGCCAGCAGTACGCTAACAGGGGGCAGTGAAAAACTGTTTTTT; CDR3 protein: CASSTLTGGSEKLFF
clone size: .; V gene: TRBV9; J gene: TRBJ2-3; D gene: .; CDR3 DNA: TGTGCCAGCAGCGTAGGCTACACAGATACGCAGTATTTT; CDR3 protein: CASSVGYTDTQYF
clone size: many; V gene: TRBV6-5; J gene: TRBJ2-1; D gene: .; CDR3 DNA: TGTGCCAGCAGCCTGAGGAGGGCACGGGAGCAGTTCTTC; CDR3 protein: CASSLRRAREQFF
clone size: few; V gene: TRBV7-2; J gene: TRBJ2-5; D gene: TRBD1; CDR3 DNA: TGTGCCAGCAGCTCCCGGACAGGGGGCAGGGAGACCCAGTACTTC; CDR3 protein: CASSSRTGGRETQYF
clone size: .; V gene: TRBV27; J gene: TRBJ2-5; D gene: .; CDR3 DNA: TGTGCCAGCAGTAATCACCCACTAGTTTCAGAGACCCAGTACTTC; CDR3 protein: CASSNHPLVSETQYF
clone size: many; V gene: TRBV2; J gene: TRBJ2-2; D gene: .; CDR3 DNA: TGTGCCAGCAGTGAATTAGGGACTTCCGCCGGGGAGCTGTTTTTT; CDR3 protein: CASSELGTSAGELFF
clone size: many; V gene: TRBV10-2; J gene: TRBJ2-3; D gene: .; CDR3 DNA: TGCGCCAGCAGTGATCACAGGGGCACAGATACGCAGTATTTT; CDR3 protein: CASSDHRGTDTQYF